One sample yielded the 8 T cell receptor beta chains listed below, sequenced in a study of STAT5B mutations in CD4+ large granular lymphocyte leukemia. The assay was immunoSEQ multiplex PCR, and TCRdb's table has in-frame clones only and misses some. Among 20,000 to 25,000 clones listed, 79% were seen once. Sample: CD4+ T cells from blood buffy coats. The receptors shown here come from a human donor in good health.

V is TRBV27 and J is TRBJ1-5; possibly TRBD1 for D (5 bases). Between the trimmed V and J ends, which lost 6 bases and 1 base, there was a span of 13 bases. The germline CDR1 and CDR2 sequences are MNHEY and SMNVEV (reference sequence). CDR3 length: 15 amino acids. CDR3 nucleotides: TGTGCCAGCAGCCGGGGACCTTTCAGCAATCAGCCCCAGCATTTT. Translating gives CASSRGPFSNQPQHF.

The chain employs TRBV5-4 and TRBJ2-5; a weak D match, TRBD2 (5 bases). Deletions cut 0 bases from V and 1 base from J, with 10 bases between. The germline V gene encodes CDR1 SGHNT and CDR2 YYREEE (reference sequence). CDR3 length: 15 residues. The CDR3 DNA reads TGTGCCAGCAGCTTGGGACGGGGAAGCCAAGAGACCCAGTACTTC. It codes for CASSLGRGSQETQYF.

This clone was observed once. The chain has TRBV6-1 and TRBJ2-3, with 12 bases matching TRBD2. From germline, CDR1 is MNHNS and CDR2 SASEGT. CDR3 size: 18 residues. The V and J ends lost 4 bases and 3 bases, in that order; junction bases with no gene match: 11. CDR3 DNA: TGTGCCAGCAGTGTCGCTAGCGGGAGGGCCTTTAGAACAGATACGCAGTATTTT. It encodes CASSVASGRAFRTDTQYF.

The genes are TRBV29-1 and TRBJ2-6, with TRBD2 matching 10 bases. The germline CDR1 and CDR2 sequences are SQVTM and ANQGSEA. Losses at the gene ends were 4 bases for V and 3 bases for J; bases not matched to a gene: 9. This CDR3 has 17 amino acids. The CDR3 is CSVGRSGRAGGANVLTF. The CDR3 bases are TGCAGCGTTGGTCGGAGCGGGAGGGCCGGTGGGGCCAACGTCCTGACTTTC.

Notes on this clone: Its ends do not fully match the called genes, so a read error is possible. The rearrangement uses TRBV5-6 and TRBJ2-1; D is possibly TRBD2 (5 bases). This CDR3 contains 15 residues. From germline, CDR1 is SGHDT and CDR2 YYEEEE. CDR3: CASSLVWESSNEQFF. CDR3 in DNA: TGTGCCAGCAGCTTGGTGTGGGAGTCCTCCAATGAGCAGTTCTTC.

The rearrangement joins TRBV10-3 to TRBJ1-2; tentative D call: TRBD1 (5 bases). Deletions cut 4 bases from V and 8 bases from J, with 8 bases between. The CDR3 consists of 11 residues. In germline, CDR1 is ENHRY, CDR2 SYGVKD. CDR3 loop: CAISGTGGYTF. As DNA, the CDR3 is TGTGCCATCAGTGGAACAGGAGGCTACACCTTC.

This sequence joins TRBV5-4 and TRBJ1-2; a weak D match, TRBD1 (5 bases). Germline-derived CDR1 and CDR2 are SGHNT and YYREEE (reference sequence). V was clipped by 6 bases and J by 7 bases, with 19 bases between them. The CDR3 runs to 14 residues. This CDR3 is CASTPAQGYGGYTF. In DNA form, the CDR3 reads TGTGCCAGCACCCCCGCCCAGGGTTATGGTGGCTACACCTTC.

The gene calls are TRBV27 and TRBJ2-1; D may be TRBD2 (5 bases). Trimming removed 3 bases from V and 4 bases from J, with 7 bases in between. The germline V gene has CDR1 MNHEY and CDR2 SMNVEV (reference sequence). The CDR3 totals 13 residues. Written as DNA, the CDR3 is TGTGCCAGCAGTTTTGGGAGTTACAATGAGCAGTTCTTC. Translating gives CASSFGSYNEQFF.